This T cell receptor (beta chain) originates from a study of blood T cell repertoires in COVID-19 (dated by TCRdb to 2019 to 2021). A note on the overall study: Samples covering the acute and convalescent phases of COVID-19 were provided by collaborators in the United States, Italy and Spain. The prospective study material was composed of cDNA or gDNA derived from T cells, B-cell-depleted T cells, or PBMCs. Subjects who had been exposed to COVID-19, were actively infected with it, or had recovered from it provided the deeply sampled blood TCRbeta repertoires that made up the dataset. The repertoires were made available in a free public database intended to serve as a resource for research on the immune response to SARS-CoV-2. Samples were obtained from the ongoing ImmuneRACE study (first 160 participants) and from roughly 1,300 subjects provided by 6 global collaborators. Sample metadata almost always included a de-identified subject ID, COVID-19 status, age in years and sex. HLA class I and class II types, where available, came from metadata supplied by the sample provider rather than from assay-based typing. Study-wide findings and limitations: Clinical and demographic metadata were provided uncurated, with the amount varying by source and participant.

TCRbeta CDR3 regions were amplified from genomic DNA using the immunoSEQ Assay, a bias-controlled multiplex PCR. In the original analysis: Nucleated cell counts per sample were estimated from amplification of reference gene primers within the assay. To quantify the absolute abundance of each unique TCRbeta CDR3 rearrangement, sequence reads were collapsed and filtered. Productive Simpson clonality was computed per sample as the square root of Simpson's diversity index over productive rearrangements. The table was pulled from immuneACCESS by TCRdb, which kept in-frame rearrangements only. Such tables lose some clones; where checked, under half of the loss comes from unresolved V genes, and the rest has no known cause. The DNA gave D and trimming, while V, J and clone size come from that table. The sample table contains 130,000 to 150,000 clones; only one count was recorded for about 87% of them. The top ten clones comprise approximately 4% of the sample.

Each collaborating institution followed its own protocols to collect whole blood in K2EDTA tubes. For TCRbeta analysis, collaborator samples were shipped as frozen whole blood, as isolated PBMCs, or as DNA extracted from either sample type. A remark on this clone: The specificity of this receptor is unknown. Base qualities are missing; no much larger clone stands one base away.

Spanning cysteine to phenylalanine, the CDR3 consists of 13 amino acids. The read is trimmed to its CDR3 DNA, 39 bases read in frame from base 1. In the germline V gene, CDR1 corresponds to SGHAT and CDR2 to FQNNGV. V sheds 4 bases and J sheds 7 bases, leaving 8 bases between their ends. The specimen sequenced was peripheral blood. The sequence joins TRBV11-2 to TRBJ1-6; possibly the D gene is TRBD1, per 6 matching bases. The sequence was obtained from a woman aged 40 to 50 with acute or convalescent COVID-19. The CDR3 here reads CASSSQGNSPLHF. The bases are TGTGCCAGCAGCTCACAGGGAAATTCACCCCTCCACTTT.